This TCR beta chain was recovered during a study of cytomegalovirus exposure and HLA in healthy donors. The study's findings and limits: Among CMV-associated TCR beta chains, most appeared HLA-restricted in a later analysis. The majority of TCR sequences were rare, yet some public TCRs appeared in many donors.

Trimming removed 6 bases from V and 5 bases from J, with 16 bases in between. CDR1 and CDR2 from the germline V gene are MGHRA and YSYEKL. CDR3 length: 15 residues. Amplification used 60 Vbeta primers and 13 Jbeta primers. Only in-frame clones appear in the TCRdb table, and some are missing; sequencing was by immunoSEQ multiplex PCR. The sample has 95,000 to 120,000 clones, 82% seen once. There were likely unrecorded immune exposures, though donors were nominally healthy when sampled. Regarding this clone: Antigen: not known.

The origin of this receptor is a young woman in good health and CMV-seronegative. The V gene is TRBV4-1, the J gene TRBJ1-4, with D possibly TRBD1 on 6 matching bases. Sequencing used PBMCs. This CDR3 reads CASRTGGDKNEKLFF. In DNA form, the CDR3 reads TGCGCCAGCAGGACCGGGGGGGACAAGAATGAAAAACTGTTTTTT.